This T cell receptor (beta chain) emerged from a study of CD8 T cells in Susac syndrome. Sequencing of TCR beta was carried out in blood CD8+ and CD4+ T cells. Included as multiple sclerosis controls were treatment-naive patients who had stable or active relapsing-remitting disease. Reverse transcription of about 0.5 to 1 ug RNA used random hexamers. TCRdb independently ran MiXCR on the immunoSEQ multiplex PCR reads; one entry per CDR3 protein. The profile shows hundreds of thousands of distinct CDR3 sequences, 85% of them singletons. CDR1 and CDR2 (germline): LGHDT, YNNKEL (reference sequence). V was pared by 0 bases and J by 0 bases, with 12 bases between. This CDR3 is 17 amino acids long.

The origin of this receptor is a human donor with multiple sclerosis. Specimen: CD8+ T cells from PBMCs. V is TRBV3-1 and J is TRBJ2-1; D may be TRBD2 (5 bases). The CDR3 nucleotides are TGTGCCAGCAGCCAAGATTTAGAAGCGGTCTCCTACAATGAGCAGTTCTTC. This sequence encodes CASSQDLEAVSYNEQFF.